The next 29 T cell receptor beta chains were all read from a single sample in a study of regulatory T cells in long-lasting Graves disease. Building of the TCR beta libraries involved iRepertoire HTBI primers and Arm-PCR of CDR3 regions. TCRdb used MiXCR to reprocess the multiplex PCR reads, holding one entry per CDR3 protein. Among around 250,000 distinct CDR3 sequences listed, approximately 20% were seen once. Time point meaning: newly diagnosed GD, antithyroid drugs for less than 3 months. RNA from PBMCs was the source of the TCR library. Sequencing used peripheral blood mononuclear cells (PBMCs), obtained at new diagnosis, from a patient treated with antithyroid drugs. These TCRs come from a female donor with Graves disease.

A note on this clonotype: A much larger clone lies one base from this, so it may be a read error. The CDR3 is CVSSLDGTGYPGYTF. In nucleotides, the CDR3 is TGTGTCAGCAGCTTAGACGGGACAGGGTATCCTGGCTACACCTTC. The rearrangement uses TRBV7-8 and TRBJ1-2; 9 positions match TRBD1. The CDR3 length is 15 residues. The germline V gene has CDR1 SGHVS and CDR2 FQNEAQ.

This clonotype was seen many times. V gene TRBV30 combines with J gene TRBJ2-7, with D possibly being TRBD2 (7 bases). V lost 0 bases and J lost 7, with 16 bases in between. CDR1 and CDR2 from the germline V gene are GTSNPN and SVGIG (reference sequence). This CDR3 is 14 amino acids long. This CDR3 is CAWSVPGRGKEQYF. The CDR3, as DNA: TGTGCCTGGAGTGTACCTGGGAGGGGGAAGGAGCAGTACTTC.

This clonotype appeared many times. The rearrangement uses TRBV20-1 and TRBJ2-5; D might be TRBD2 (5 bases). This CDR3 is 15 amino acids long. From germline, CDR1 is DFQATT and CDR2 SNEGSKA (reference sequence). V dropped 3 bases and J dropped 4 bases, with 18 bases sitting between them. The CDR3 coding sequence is TGCAGTGCTAGCCCCTCGGGAAGGGTAGGAGAGACCCAGTACTTC. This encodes CSASPSGRVGETQYF.

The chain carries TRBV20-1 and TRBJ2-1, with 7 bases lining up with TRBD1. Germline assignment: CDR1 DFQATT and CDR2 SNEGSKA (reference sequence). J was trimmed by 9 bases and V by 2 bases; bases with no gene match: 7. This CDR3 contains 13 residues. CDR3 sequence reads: CSARRGGPREQFF. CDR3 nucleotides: TGCAGTGCTAGACGAGGGGGCCCTCGTGAGCAGTTCTTC.

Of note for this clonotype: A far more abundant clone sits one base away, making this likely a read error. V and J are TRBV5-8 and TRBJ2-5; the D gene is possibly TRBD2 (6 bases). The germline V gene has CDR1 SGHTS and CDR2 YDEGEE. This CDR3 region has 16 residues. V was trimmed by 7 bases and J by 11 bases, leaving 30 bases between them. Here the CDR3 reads CASPLRSGPSYNEQYF. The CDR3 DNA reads TGTGCCAGCCCATTACGTAGCGGTCCTTCCTACAATGAGCAGTACTTC.

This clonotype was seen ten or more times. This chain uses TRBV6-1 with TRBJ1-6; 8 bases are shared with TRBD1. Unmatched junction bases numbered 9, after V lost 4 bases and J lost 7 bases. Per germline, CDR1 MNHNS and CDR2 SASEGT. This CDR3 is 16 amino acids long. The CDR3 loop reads CASSAGTGLLNSPLHF. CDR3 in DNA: TGTGCCAGCAGTGCTGGGACAGGACTACTCAATTCACCCCTCCACTTT.

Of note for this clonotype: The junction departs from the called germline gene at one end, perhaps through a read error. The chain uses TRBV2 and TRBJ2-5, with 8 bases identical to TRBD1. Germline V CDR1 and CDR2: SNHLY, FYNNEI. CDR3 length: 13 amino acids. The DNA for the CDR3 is TGTGCCAGCAGCATTCAGAGGGACAGGACGCGGTTCTTC. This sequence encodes CASSIQRDRTRFF. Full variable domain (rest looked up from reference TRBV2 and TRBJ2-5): EPEVTQTPSHQVTQMGQEVILRCVPISNHLYFYWYRQILGQKVEFLVSFYNNEISEKSEIFDDQFSVERPDGSNFTLKIRSTKLEDSAMYFCASSIQRDRTRFFGPGTRLLVL.

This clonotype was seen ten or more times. The CDR3 DNA reads TGTGCCGCCGCCGGGACACAAAATAATTCACCCCTCCACTTT. Amino acids: CAAAGTQNNSPLHF. V and J are TRBV10-3 and TRBJ1-6; D may be TRBD1 (6 bases). Trimming left V 11 bases short and J 5 bases short, with 16 bases between. Germline CDR1 reads ENHRY; CDR2 reads SYGVKD. The CDR3 length is 14 residues.

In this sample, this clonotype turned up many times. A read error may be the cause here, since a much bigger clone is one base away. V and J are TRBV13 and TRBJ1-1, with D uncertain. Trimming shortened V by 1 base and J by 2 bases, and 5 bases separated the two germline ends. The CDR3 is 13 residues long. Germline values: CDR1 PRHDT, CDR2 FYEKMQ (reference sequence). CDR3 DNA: TGTGCCAGCAGCTTAGACGGAAACACTGAAGCTTTCTTT. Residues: CASSLDGNTEAFF.

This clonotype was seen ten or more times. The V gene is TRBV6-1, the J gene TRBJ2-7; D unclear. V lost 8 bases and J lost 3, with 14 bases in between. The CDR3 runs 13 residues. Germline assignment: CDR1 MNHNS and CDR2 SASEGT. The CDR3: CASCLTSFYEQYF. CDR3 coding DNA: TGTGCCAGCTGTCTCACCAGCTTCTACGAGCAGTACTTC.

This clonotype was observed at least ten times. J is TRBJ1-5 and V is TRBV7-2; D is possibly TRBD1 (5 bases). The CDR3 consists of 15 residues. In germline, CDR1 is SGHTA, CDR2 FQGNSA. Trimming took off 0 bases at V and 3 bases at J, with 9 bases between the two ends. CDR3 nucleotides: TGTGCCAGCAGCTTAGCTACAGGACTCAATCAGCCCCAGCATTTT. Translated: CASSLATGLNQPQHF.

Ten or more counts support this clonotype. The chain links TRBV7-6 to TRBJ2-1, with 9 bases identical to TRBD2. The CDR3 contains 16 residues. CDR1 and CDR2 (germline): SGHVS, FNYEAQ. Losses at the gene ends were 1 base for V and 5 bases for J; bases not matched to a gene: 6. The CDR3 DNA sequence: TGTGCCAGCAGCTTAGAAGTAGCGGGAGCACACAATGAGCAGTTCTTC. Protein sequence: CASSLEVAGAHNEQFF.

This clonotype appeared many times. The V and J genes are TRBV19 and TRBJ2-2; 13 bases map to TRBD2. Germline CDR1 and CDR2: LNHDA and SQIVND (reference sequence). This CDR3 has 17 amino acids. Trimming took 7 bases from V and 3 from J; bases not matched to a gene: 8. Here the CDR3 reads CASKRLLAGGYTGELFF. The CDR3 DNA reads TGTGCCAGTAAACGACTACTAGCGGGAGGGTACACCGGGGAGCTGTTTTTT. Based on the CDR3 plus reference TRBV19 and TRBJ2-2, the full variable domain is DGGITQSPKYLFRKEGQNVTLSCEQNLNHDAMYWYRQDPGQGLRLIYYSQIVNDFQKGDIAEGYSVSREKKESFPLTVTSAQKNPTAFYLCASKRLLAGGYTGELFFGEGSRLTVL.

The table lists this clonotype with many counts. The CDR3 region is CASSEGISGHNEQFF. CDR3 DNA sequence: TGTGCCAGCAGTGAAGGGATTAGCGGTCACAATGAGCAGTTCTTC. J is TRBJ2-1 and V is TRBV25-1; D is possibly TRBD2 (6 bases). The CDR3 covers 15 residues. V was cut by 2 bases and J by 5 bases, with 13 bases left in between. The V gene's germline CDR1 is MGHDK and CDR2 SYGVNS.

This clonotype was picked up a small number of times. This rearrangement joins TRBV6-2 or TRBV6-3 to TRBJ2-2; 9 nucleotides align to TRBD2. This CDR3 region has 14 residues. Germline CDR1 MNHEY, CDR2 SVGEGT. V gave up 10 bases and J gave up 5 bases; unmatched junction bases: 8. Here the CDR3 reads CATKGSGGTGELFF. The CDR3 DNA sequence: TGTGCCACCAAGGGTAGCGGGGGAACCGGGGAGCTGTTTTTT.

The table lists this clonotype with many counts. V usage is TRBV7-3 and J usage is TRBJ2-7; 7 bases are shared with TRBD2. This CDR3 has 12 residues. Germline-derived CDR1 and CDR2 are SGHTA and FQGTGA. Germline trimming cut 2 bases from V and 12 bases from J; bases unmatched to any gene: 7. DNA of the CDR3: TGTGCCAGCAGCTTAGGCGGACTAGACTTGTACTTC. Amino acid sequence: CASSLGGLDLYF.

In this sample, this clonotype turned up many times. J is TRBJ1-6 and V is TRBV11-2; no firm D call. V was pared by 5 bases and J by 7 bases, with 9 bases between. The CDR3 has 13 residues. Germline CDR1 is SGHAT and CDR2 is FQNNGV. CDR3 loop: CASSTVFNSPLHF. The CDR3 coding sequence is TGTGCCAGCAGCACAGTTTTCAATTCACCCCTCCACTTT.

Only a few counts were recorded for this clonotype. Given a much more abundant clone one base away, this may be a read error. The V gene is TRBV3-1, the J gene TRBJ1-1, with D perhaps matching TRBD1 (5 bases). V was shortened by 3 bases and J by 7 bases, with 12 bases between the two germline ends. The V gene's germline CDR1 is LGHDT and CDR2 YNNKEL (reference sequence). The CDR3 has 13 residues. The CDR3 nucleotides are TGTGCCAGCAGCCAGTCCGCGGGGGTTGAAGCTTTCTTT. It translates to CASSQSAGVEAFF. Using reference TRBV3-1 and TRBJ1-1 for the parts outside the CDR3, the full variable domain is DTAVSQTPKYLVTQMGNDKSIKCEQNLGHDTMYWYKQDSKKFLKIMFSYNNKELIINETVPNRFSPKSPDKAHLNLHINSLELGDSAVYFCASSQSAGVEAFFGQGTRLTVV.

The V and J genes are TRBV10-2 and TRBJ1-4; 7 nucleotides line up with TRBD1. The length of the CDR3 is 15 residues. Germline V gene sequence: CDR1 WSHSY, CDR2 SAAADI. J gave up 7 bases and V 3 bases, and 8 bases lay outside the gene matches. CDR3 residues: CASSDLGTALEKLFF. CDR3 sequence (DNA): TGCGCCAGCAGTGACCTCGGGACAGCGCTTGAAAAACTGTTTTTT.

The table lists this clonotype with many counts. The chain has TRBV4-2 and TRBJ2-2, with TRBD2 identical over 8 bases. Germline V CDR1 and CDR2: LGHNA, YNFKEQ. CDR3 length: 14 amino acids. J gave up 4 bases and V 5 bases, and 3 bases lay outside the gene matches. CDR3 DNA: TGTGCCAGCAGCTCCCGGGGGGGCACCGGGGAGCTGTTTTTT. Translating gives CASSSRGGTGELFF.

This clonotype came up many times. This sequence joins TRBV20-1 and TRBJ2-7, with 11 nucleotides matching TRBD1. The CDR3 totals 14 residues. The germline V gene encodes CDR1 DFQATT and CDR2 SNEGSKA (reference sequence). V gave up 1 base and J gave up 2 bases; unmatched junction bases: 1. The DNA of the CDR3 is TGCAGTGCTAGAGGGACAGGGGGCGCCTACGAGCAGTACTTC. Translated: CSARGTGGAYEQYF.

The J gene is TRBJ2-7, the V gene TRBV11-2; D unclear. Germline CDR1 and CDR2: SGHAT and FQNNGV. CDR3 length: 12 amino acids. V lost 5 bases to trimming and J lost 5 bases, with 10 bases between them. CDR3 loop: CASSPRPDEQYF. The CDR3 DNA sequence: TGTGCCAGCAGCCCCCGGCCGGACGAGCAGTACTTC.

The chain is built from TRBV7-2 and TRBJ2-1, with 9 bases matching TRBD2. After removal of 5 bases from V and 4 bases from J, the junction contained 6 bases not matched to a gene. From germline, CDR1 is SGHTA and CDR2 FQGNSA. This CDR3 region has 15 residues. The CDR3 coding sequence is TGTGCCAGCAGCCCGACTAGCGGAGATTACAATGAGCAGTTCTTC. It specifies CASSPTSGDYNEQFF.

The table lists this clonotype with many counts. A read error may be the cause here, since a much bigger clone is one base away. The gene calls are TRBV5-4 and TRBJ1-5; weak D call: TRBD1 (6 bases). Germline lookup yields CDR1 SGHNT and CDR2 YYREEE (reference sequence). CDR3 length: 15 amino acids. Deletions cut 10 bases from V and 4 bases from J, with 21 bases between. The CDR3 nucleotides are TGTGCCCGGTTCGAAGGGGTCAGGGGAAATCAGCCCCAGCATTTT. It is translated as CARFEGVRGNQPQHF. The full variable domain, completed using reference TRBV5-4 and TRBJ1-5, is ETGVTQSPTHLIKTRGQQVTLRCSSQSGHNTVSWYQQALGQGPQFIFQYYREEENGRGNFPPRFSGLQFPNYSSELNVNALELDDSALYLCARFEGVRGNQPQHFGDGTRLSIL.

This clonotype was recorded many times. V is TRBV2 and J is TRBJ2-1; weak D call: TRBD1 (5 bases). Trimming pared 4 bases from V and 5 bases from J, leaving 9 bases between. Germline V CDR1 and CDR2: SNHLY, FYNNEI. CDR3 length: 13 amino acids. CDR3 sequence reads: CASSVYRNNEQFF. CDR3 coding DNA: TGTGCCAGCAGTGTTTACAGGAACAATGAGCAGTTCTTC. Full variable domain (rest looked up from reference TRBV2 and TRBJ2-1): EPEVTQTPSHQVTQMGQEVILRCVPISNHLYFYWYRQILGQKVEFLVSFYNNEISEKSEIFDDQFSVERPDGSNFTLKIRSTKLEDSAMYFCASSVYRNNEQFFGPGTRLTVL.

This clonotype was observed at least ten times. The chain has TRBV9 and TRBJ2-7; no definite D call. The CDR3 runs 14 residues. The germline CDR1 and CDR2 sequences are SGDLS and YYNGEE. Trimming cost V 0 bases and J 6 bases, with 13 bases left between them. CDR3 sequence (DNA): TGTGCCAGCAGCGTAGCTCTCACTGCCAGCGAGCAGTACTTC. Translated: CASSVALTASEQYF.

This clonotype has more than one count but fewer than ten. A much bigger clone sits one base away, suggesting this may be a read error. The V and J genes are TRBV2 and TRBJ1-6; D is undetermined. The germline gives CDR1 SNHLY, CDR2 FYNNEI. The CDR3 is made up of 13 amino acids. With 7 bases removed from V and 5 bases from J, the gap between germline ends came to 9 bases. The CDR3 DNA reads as TGTGCCAGCAAAGGGTCCCATAATTCACCCCTCCACTTT. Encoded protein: CASKGSHNSPLHF.

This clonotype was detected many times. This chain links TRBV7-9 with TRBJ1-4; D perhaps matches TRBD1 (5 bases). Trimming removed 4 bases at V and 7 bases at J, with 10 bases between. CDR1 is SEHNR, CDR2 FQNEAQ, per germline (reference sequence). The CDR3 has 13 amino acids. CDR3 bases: TGTGCCAGCAGCTCCTCGGGGACTGAAAAACTGTTTTTT. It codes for CASSSSGTEKLFF.

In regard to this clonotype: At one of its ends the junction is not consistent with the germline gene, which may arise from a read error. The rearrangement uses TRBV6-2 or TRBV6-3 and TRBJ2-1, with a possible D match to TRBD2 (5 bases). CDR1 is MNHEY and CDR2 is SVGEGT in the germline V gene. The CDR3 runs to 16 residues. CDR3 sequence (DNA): TGTGCCAGCAGTGACTCGGCCGGGAAAGGTAACAATGAGCAGTTCTTC. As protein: CASSDSAGKGNNEQFF.